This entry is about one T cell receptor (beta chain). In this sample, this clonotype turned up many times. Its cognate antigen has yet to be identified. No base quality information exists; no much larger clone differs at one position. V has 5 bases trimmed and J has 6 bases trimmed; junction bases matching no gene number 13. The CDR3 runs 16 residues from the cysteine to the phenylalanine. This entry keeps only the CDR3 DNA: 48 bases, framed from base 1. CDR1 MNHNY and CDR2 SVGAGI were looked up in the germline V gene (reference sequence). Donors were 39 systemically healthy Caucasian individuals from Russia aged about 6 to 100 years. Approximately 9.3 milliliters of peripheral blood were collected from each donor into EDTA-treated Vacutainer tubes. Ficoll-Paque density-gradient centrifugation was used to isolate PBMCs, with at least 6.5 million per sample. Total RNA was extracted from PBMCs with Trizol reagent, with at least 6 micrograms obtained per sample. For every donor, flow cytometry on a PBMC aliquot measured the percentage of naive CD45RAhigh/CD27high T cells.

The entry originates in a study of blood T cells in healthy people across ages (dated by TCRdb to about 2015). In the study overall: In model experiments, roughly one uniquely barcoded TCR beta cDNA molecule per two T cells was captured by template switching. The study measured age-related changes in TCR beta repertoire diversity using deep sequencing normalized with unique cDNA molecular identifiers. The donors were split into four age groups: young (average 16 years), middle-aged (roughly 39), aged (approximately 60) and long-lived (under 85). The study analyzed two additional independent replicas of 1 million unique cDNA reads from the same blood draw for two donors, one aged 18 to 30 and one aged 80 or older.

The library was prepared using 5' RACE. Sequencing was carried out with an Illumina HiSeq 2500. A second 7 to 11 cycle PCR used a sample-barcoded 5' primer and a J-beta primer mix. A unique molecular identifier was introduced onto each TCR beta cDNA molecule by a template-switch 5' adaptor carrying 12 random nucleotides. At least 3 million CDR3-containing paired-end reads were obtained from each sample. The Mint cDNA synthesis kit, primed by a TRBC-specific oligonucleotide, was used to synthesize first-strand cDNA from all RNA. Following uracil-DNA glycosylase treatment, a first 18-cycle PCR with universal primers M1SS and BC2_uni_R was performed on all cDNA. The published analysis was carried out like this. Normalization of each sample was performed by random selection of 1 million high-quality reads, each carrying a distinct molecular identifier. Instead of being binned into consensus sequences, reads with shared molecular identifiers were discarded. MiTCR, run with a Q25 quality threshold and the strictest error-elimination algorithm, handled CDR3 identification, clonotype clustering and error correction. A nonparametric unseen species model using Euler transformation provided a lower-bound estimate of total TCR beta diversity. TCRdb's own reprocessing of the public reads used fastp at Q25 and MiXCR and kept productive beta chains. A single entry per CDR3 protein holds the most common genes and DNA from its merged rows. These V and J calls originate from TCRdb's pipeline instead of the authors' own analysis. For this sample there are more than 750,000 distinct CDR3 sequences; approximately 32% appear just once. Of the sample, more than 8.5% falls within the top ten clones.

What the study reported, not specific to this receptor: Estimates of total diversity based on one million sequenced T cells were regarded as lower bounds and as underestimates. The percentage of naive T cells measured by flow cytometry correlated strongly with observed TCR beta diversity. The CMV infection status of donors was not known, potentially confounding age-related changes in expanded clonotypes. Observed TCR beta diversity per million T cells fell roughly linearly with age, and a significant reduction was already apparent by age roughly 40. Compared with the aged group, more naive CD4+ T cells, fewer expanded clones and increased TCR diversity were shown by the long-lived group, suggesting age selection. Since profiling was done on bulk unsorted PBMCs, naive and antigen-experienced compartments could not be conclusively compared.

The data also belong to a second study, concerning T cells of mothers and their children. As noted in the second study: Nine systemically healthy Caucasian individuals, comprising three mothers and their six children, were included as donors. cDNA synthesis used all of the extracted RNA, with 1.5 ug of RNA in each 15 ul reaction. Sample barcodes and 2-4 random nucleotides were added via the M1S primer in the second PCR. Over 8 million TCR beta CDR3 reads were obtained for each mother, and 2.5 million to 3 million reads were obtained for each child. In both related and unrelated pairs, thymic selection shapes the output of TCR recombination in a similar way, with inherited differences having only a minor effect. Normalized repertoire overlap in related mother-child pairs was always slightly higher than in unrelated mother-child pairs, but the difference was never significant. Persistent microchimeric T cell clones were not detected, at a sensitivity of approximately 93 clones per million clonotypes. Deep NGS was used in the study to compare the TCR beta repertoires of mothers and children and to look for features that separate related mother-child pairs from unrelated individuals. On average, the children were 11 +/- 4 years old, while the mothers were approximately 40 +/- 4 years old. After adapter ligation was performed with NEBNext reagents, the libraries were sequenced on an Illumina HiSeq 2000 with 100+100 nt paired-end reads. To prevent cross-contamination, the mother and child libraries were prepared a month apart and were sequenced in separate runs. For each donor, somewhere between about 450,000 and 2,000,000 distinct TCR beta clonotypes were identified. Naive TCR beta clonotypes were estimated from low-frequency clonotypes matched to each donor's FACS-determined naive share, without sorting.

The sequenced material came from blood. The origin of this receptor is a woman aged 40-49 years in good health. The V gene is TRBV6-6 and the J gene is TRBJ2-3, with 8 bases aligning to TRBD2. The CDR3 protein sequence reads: CASSHPRRGVTDTQYF. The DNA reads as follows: TGTGCCAGCAGTCACCCAAGGCGGGGGGTCACCGATACGCAGTATTTT.